The following is a T cell receptor beta chain sequence with its context. In the study's own analysis: Amplification from reference gene primers served as the basis for estimated nucleated cell counts. TCRdb's copy holds only in-frame clones and misses some; the assay was immunoSEQ multiplex PCR. Clone size and V and J calls were adopted from that table, with D and trimming inferred from the DNA. The table records about 64,000 clones, 75% to 85% of them present only once. The sample originates from a study of blood T cell repertoires in COVID-19. Study as a whole: Samples taken during acute and convalescent COVID-19 were collected in the United States, Italy and Spain. The cDNA or gDNA used as material had been derived from T cells, B-cell-depleted T cells, or PBMCs.

The CDR3 sequence is 14 residues long. Germline lookup yields CDR1 LNHDA and CDR2 SQIVND (reference sequence). The J segment lost 4 bases and the V segment lost 10 bases, leaving 12 bases of the junction unmatched. The genes are TRBV19 and TRBJ1-1; 7 bases align to TRBD1. This sequence originates from a woman in her sixties with acute or convalescent COVID-19. The sequencing input was peripheral blood. The CDR3 region is CATAHRGAVTEAFF. Here the CDR3 DNA reads TGTGCCACCGCACACAGGGGAGCTGTCACTGAAGCTTTCTTT.